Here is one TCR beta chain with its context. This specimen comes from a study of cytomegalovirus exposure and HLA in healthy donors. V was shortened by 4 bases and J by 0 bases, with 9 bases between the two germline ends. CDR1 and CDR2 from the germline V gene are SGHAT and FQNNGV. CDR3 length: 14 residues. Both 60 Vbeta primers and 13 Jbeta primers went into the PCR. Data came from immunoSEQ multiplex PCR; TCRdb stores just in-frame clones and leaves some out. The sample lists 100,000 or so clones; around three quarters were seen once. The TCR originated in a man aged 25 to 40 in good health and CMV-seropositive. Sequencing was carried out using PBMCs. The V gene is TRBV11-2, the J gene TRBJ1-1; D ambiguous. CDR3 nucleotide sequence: TGTGCCAGCAGCTCCTCGCGTGTGAACACTGAAGCTTTCTTT. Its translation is CASSSSRVNTEAFF.